The present entry profiles one T cell receptor beta chain with its context. Its antigen is currently not known. Within one base of it there is no much larger clone, and no base qualities were kept. This sample stems from a study of T cell responses to AZD1222 COVID-19 vaccine (dated by TCRdb to about 2021). For the wider study: AZD1222 recipients whose second dose came at about 4 weeks and those whose second dose came at about 12 weeks were combined into one group, since spike-specific TCR depth and breadth did not differ between the two schedules. A total of under 250 trial participants underwent TCR sequencing, of whom about 210 had received two doses of AZD1222 and 26 had received two doses of the MenACWY control vaccine. Trial participants were enrolled by age into 18-55, 56-69 and 70-plus year subgroups, with approximately 160, 26 and 62 TCR-sequenced participants respectively. Overall study outcomes, separate from this receptor: Conclusions about previously exposed vaccinees were limited because only six AZD1222 recipients were SARS-CoV-2 seropositive at baseline. After two AZD1222 doses, both the breadth and the depth of spike-specific TCRs were significantly higher than at day 0 and than in MenACWY recipients. CD4 TCRs associated with the vaccine covered the entire spike protein, and the dominant responses were in regions 160-218 and 743-854. In the small 56-69-year group, the increase in depth fell short of significance, most likely because of low power. Because no samples from the day 14 peak response were available, repertoires could be characterized only after the peak T cell response. Epitopes outside the regions mutated in the B.1.351 and B.1.1.7 variants were reportedly recognized by nearly half of the unique spike-specific TCRs. Most participants were white British and females outnumbered males, and the authors suggested that clonal diversity may have been underestimated.

V trim: 1 base; J trim: 6 bases; unmatched bases: 8. The germline V gene (reference sequence) specifies GTSNPN as CDR1 and SVGIG as CDR2. From the cysteine through the phenylalanine, the CDR3 covers 16 amino acids. The DNA shown is the 48-base CDR3, in frame from base 1. The sample's time point label, decoded: baseline before first vaccination. Vaccinee samples came from UK trials COV001 and COV002, including a single-blind randomized controlled phase 2/3 trial of AZD1222 (ChAdOx1 nCoV-19) in healthy adults. Trial participant PBMC samples were collected at day 0 and day 28 after the second dose for TCRbeta chain sequencing. The CDR3 regions of human TCRbeta chains were subjected to immunosequencing. As for the original processing: Repertoire TCRs were checked for matches against a reference library of SARS-CoV-2-specific TCRs that had been generated using the MIRA antigen-specificity platform. Breadth meant the fraction of unique TCRs that were SARS-CoV-2-associated, whereas depth meant the fraction of total T cells that were SARS-CoV-2-associated. Using the MIRA data, every spike-specific TCR was mapped to the spike region that the TCR reacted to and assigned to either a CD4 or a CD8 class. Log10-transformed breadth and depth values were compared by one-way ANOVA with Sidak's multiple comparisons tests. Here the immuneACCESS table is served through TCRdb, limited to in-frame sequences with V and J called. Missing clones are a known gap in these copies; in checked studies unresolved V genes cover under half, and the rest lacks a known reason. V and J calls plus clone size are reproduced from that table; the DNA served to infer D and trimming. In all, the sample holds tens of thousands of clones, and 80% to 90% of those were seen once. The ten biggest clones cover roughly 10% of the sample.

In this chain, TRBV30 is recombined with TRBJ2-3; 12 of the junction bases match TRBD2. The sequence was obtained from an adult in good health. Specimen: peripheral blood, collected on day 0 of AZD1222 vaccination. The CDR3 amino acid sequence is: CAWSAGLAGPGDTQYF. In nucleotide form, the sequence is TGTGCCTGGAGTGCCGGACTAGCGGGACCTGGGGATACGCAGTATTTT.